A selection of T cell receptor beta chains follows, all from one sample in a study of cytomegalovirus exposure and HLA in healthy donors. Sequencing used immunoSEQ multiplex PCR; TCRdb keeps in-frame clones, though not all of them. The sample contains more than 150,000 clones, just under 80% of which appear only once. Specimen: PBMCs. The receptor set was obtained from a woman in her 30s in good health and CMV-seropositive. CDR3s include the opening cysteine and the closing phenylalanine or tryptophan. D genes are given only for firm matches. Clone size is given for some rows only: seen once, a few or many times, or a class if the clone is expanded.

D gene	clone size	V gene	J gene	CDR3 DNA	CDR3 protein
-	-	TRBV14	TRBJ1-1	TGTGCCAGCAGTAAACAGGGTGTAGCTGAAGCTTTCTTT	CASSKQGVAEAFF
-	-	TRBV6-1	TRBJ1-6	TGTGCCAGCAGTGTAGAAGGACACTCCAGGGGATTTTCACCCCTCCACTTT	CASSVEGHSRGFSPLHF
TRBD1	-	TRBV19	TRBJ1-1	TGTGCCAGTAGTAGCCCGGGACAGGGGAGGACTGAAGCTTTCTTT	CASSSPGQGRTEAFF
TRBD2	-	TRBV27	TRBJ2-1	TGTGCCAGCCAGGCACTAGCGGGTGACAATGAGCAGTTCTTC	CASQALAGDNEQFF
TRBD2	-	TRBV2	TRBJ2-1	TGTGCCAGCAGTGAAGTAATAGCGGGAGGGTTGAGAGAAAATGAGCAGTTCTTC	CASSEVIAGGLRENEQFF
TRBD1	-	TRBV5-1	TRBJ1-2	TGCGCCAGCAGCCTCCGGGACAGCTATGGCTACACCTTC	CASSLRDSYGYTF
TRBD1	-	TRBV13	TRBJ2-5	TGTGCCAGCAGCTCTACAGGGGACAGGGGGCAAGAGACCCAGTACTTC	CASSSTGDRGQETQYF
TRBD1	-	TRBV28	TRBJ1-1	TGTGCCAGCAGTTTATCGGGACAGGGGTATGTGGGGGGAGCTTTCTTT	CASSLSGQGYVGGAFF
-	-	TRBV20-1	TRBJ2-1	TGCAGTGGTTCCGACAATGAGCAGTTCTTC	CSGSDNEQFF
-	-	TRBV13	TRBJ1-2	TGTGCCAGCAGCTTGATCAGCGGTAATGTTCGCTTAGATGGCTACACCTTC	CASSLISGNVRLDGYTF
-	-	TRBV18	TRBJ2-7	TGTGCCAGCTCCACAACCGGGGGTTCATACGAGCAGTACTTC	CASSTTGGSYEQYF
-	-	TRBV5-8	TRBJ1-5	TGTGCCAGCAGCTTGTCGGGGCAGCCCCAGCATTTT	CASSLSGQPQHF
TRBD1	-	TRBV5-1	TRBJ2-3	TGCGCCAGCAGCTTGTGGGGACAGGGGATCACAGATACGCAGTATTTT	CASSLWGQGITDTQYF
-	few	TRBV10-2	TRBJ1-2	TGCGCCAGCATGCGGCGCGGGGGGGGACGGGGCTACACCTTC	CASMRRGGGRGYTF
TRBD2	-	TRBV27	TRBJ2-5	TGTGCCAGCAGTTCCCGACTAGCGGGAGTTGAGACCCAGTACTTC	CASSSRLAGVETQYF
-	-	TRBV6-1	TRBJ1-4	TGTGCCAGCAGTGACGAAAGAGCAACTAATGAAAAACTGTTTTTT	CASSDERATNEKLFF
TRBD1	few	TRBV6-5	TRBJ1-5	TGTGCCAGCAGTTACAAGGGGACAGGAATCAATCAGCCCCAGCATTTT	CASSYKGTGINQPQHF
TRBD2	-	TRBV11-3	TRBJ2-2	TGTGCCAGCAGCCCGGGACTAGCGGGGGGCGACACCGGGGAGCTGTTTTTT	CASSPGLAGGDTGELFF
-	once	TRBV28	TRBJ2-7	TGTGCCAGCAATACCTTGGGGGGGCACCCCTACGAGCAGTACTTC	CASNTLGGHPYEQYF
-	-	TRBV11-3	TRBJ2-1	TGTGCCAGCAGCCCCAGGTGGGACAATGAGCAGTTCTTC	CASSPRWDNEQFF
-	-	TRBV6-5	TRBJ2-5	TGTGCCAGCAGTTACGCGCTTCAAGAGACCCAGTACTTC	CASSYALQETQYF
TRBD1	-	TRBV29-1	TRBJ1-5	TGCAGCGTTGGGGACAGGGGCGATCAGCCCCAGCATTTT	CSVGDRGDQPQHF
-	-	TRBV5-4	TRBJ1-1	TGTGCCAGCAGCCCCACAGGGTACGTGGGAACTGAAGCTTTCTTT	CASSPTGYVGTEAFF
TRBD1	-	TRBV12-5	TRBJ2-3	TGTGCTAGTGGCTCCGGGACAGGGGGCCCAGATACGCAGTATTTT	CASGSGTGGPDTQYF
-	-	TRBV10-1	TRBJ2-3	TGCGCCAGCAGTGAGCCCCCTCAGGATACGCAGTATTTT	CASSEPPQDTQYF
TRBD2	once	TRBV6-5	TRBJ2-1	TGTGCCAGCAGTTCCCCCGGGACTAAGTACAATGAGCAGTTCTTC	CASSSPGTKYNEQFF
-	-	TRBV19	TRBJ1-4	TGTGCCAGTCACAGGGCTGGAGATGAAAAACTGTTTTTT	CASHRAGDEKLFF
-	-	TRBV7-9	TRBJ2-5	TGTGCCAGCAGCAACAGGGTCCTCCAAGAGACCCAGTACTTC	CASSNRVLQETQYF
-	-	TRBV5-1	TRBJ1-6	TGCGCCAGCAGGGCGGCGGAGTTAGCGGATTCACCCCTCCACTTT	CASRAAELADSPLHF
TRBD1	-	TRBV6-5	TRBJ1-2	TGTGCCAGCAGTCGTGGAAACAGGGGAGAGTATGGCTACACCTTC	CASSRGNRGEYGYTF
TRBD1	-	TRBV19	TRBJ1-6	TGTGCCAGTAGTATATCGGGGACAGGGGGCCATAATTCACCCCTCCACTTT	CASSISGTGGHNSPLHF
-	-	TRBV25-1	TRBJ1-3	TGTGCCAGCAGCGGTTGGGGCAGGAACAGGGACACCATATATTTT	CASSGWGRNRDTIYF
-	once	TRBV27	TRBJ1-4	TGTGCCAGCAGTTTATTTGGGCCCCAAACTGAAAAACTGTTTTTT	CASSLFGPQTEKLFF
-	once	TRBV12-2	TRBJ2-1	TGTGCAAGTCGCTTAACCTCGTCCGGGACTAGCGGGAGATACAATGAGCAGTTCTTC	CASRLTSSGTSGRYNEQFF
-	few	TRBV28	TRBJ2-1	TGTGCCAGCAGTTTGGGGGCGGGAGTGGCATGGTTCTTC	CASSLGAGVAWFF
-	-	TRBV28	TRBJ1-3	TGTGCCAGCAGTCCATCTCGGGTAACTGGAAACACCATATATTTT	CASSPSRVTGNTIYF
-	-	TRBV7-9	TRBJ1-2	TGTGCCAGCAGCCCCCCGAGAAGCCCAAACTATGGCTACACCTTC	CASSPPRSPNYGYTF
-	-	TRBV2	TRBJ2-7	TGTGCCAGCAGTGTGTTCTCCGAGCAGTACTTC	CASSVFSEQYF
TRBD1	once	TRBV11-2	TRBJ2-5	TGTGCCAGCAGCTTAGGGGACAGGGAAGAGACCCAGTACTTC	CASSLGDREETQYF
TRBD1	-	TRBV6-6	TRBJ1-1	TGTGCCAGCAGTCCGACAGGGCGAGTCACTGAAGCTTTCTTT	CASSPTGRVTEAFF
TRBD2	-	TRBV10-3	TRBJ2-3	TGTGCCATCAGTGCTAGCGGCGCTAGCACAGATACGCAGTATTTT	CAISASGASTDTQYF
-	-	TRBV19	TRBJ1-5	TGTGCCAGTAGAAAAGACAGGTGGGATCAGCCCCAGCATTTT	CASRKDRWDQPQHF
-	-	TRBV10-3	TRBJ1-2	TGTGCCACCCAGATTGGGGGGACCCCAGGCGATGGCTACACCTTC	CATQIGGTPGDGYTF
-	-	TRBV5-1	TRBJ2-2	TGCGCCAGCAGCTCCCAGGAATTGGCCGGGGAGCTGTTTTTT	CASSSQELAGELFF
-	-	TRBV7-9	TRBJ2-3	TGTGCCAGCAGCCCAGGGTCCGGCGATACGCAGTATTTT	CASSPGSGDTQYF
TRBD1	-	TRBV28	TRBJ1-2	TGTGCCAGCAGAGTTGGGACAGTGTATGGCTACACCTTC	CASRVGTVYGYTF
TRBD1	-	TRBV5-1	TRBJ1-1	TGCGCCAGCAGCCTGACAGGGGTAGAAGCTTTCTTT	CASSLTGVEAFF
-	-	TRBV5-8	TRBJ2-3	TGTGCCAGCAACGACGGGTGGCGGGGCACAGATACGCAGTATTTT	CASNDGWRGTDTQYF
TRBD1	-	TRBV29-1	TRBJ2-5	TGCAGCGCAGAGACAGGGCAAGAGACCCAGTACTTC	CSAETGQETQYF
-	-	TRBV7-2	TRBJ2-5	TGTGCCAGCAGCTTACTGCGTGGCGGAGAGACCCAGTACTTC	CASSLLRGGETQYF
-	-	TRBV7-6	TRBJ1-1	TGTGCCAGCAGCTCCCTCAGGGGCCGTGAAGCTTTCTTT	CASSSLRGREAFF